This T cell receptor (beta chain) was observed in a study of blood T cell repertoires in COVID-19. Study in general: The study drew acute and convalescent COVID-19 samples from the United States, Italy and Spain. PBMCs, B-cell-depleted T cells, or T cells provided the cDNA or gDNA that made up the material.

Seattle researchers signed up patients amid active infection and tracked them longitudinally. Original handling: Amplification of reference gene primers was used by the study to estimate nucleated cell counts. This table comes from immunoSEQ multiplex PCR, and its TCRdb copy is limited to in-frame clones, with some not included. For V, J and clone size, that table is used; D and trimming come from the DNA. The sample yields about 350,000 clones, about nine tenths seen once. The CDR3 has 17 amino acids. Trimming cost V 1 base and J 1 base, with 14 bases left between them. CDR1 and CDR2 from the germline V gene are MNHEY and SVGEGT.

The specimen sequenced was peripheral blood. The clonotype comes from a woman aged 45-59 years with COVID-19, enrolled during active disease. This rearrangement joins TRBV6-2 or TRBV6-3 to TRBJ1-5; possible D gene TRBD1, 6 bases. CDR3 loop: CASSYFETGVSNQPQHF. The CDR3 DNA reads as TGTGCCAGCAGTTACTTCGAGACAGGAGTGAGCAATCAGCCCCAGCATTTT.